This passage covers 9 T cell receptor beta chains from one sample sequenced in a study of T cells after yellow fever vaccination. TCRdb ran MiXCR on the 5' RACE reads and lists one entry per CDR3 protein. The sample contains a few hundred thousand distinct CDR3 sequences, roughly 5% of which appear only once. Here the sequenced sample was CD4+ T cells sorted from PBMCs, taken on the day of the yellow fever booster vaccination. The source is a man aged 18 to 30 who received the YFV17D yellow fever vaccine.

V and J are TRBV5-1 and TRBJ1-1; D call uncertain. V was clipped by 1 base and J by 3 bases, with 4 bases between them. Germline V CDR1 and CDR2: SGHRS, YFSETQ. The CDR3 spans 12 residues. This CDR3 reads CASSLLDTEAFF. CDR3 in DNA: TGCGCCAGCAGCTTGTTGGACACTGAAGCTTTCTTT.

The chain uses TRBV10-1 and TRBJ2-3; D may be TRBD2 (6 bases). The CDR3 runs 15 residues. Looked up from germline, CDR1 is WNHNN and CDR2 is SYGVQD (reference sequence). V shed 3 bases and J shed 0 bases, with 10 bases lying between them. The CDR3 spells CASSEWRGSTDTQYF. The CDR3 DNA reads as TGCGCCAGCAGTGAATGGCGGGGTAGCACAGATACGCAGTATTTT.

Here the CDR3 DNA reads TGTGCCAGCAGCAGGGTATCCTACGAGCAGTACTTC. This translates into CASSRVSYEQYF. The chain links TRBV12-3 or TRBV12-4 to TRBJ2-7, with D possibly TRBD1 on 5 matching bases. The CDR3 length is 12 residues. Deletions cut 6 bases from V and 1 base from J, with 7 bases between.

A few counts support this clonotype. The genes are TRBV5-5 and TRBJ1-5; D not certain. This CDR3 has 15 residues. Germline V gives CDR1 SGHKS, CDR2 YYEKEE (reference sequence). The V and J ends lost 0 bases and 8 bases respectively, with 15 bases between them. The CDR3: CASSLEGRDWEPQHF. As DNA, the CDR3 is TGTGCCAGCAGCTTGGAAGGAAGGGATTGGGAGCCCCAGCATTTT.

Comments on this clonotype: Germline is not matched at one junction end, which may reflect a read error. The J gene is TRBJ1-5, the V gene TRBV18; unclear D gene. CDR1 and CDR2 (germline): KGHSH, LQKENI. CDR3 length: 13 amino acids. CDR3 DNA sequence: TGTGCCAGCTCCCCACATAGGAATCAGCCCCAGCATTTT. It is translated as CASSPHRNQPQHF. The full variable domain, completed using reference TRBV18 and TRBJ1-5, is NAGVMQNPRHLVRRRGQEARLRCSPMKGHSHVYWYRQLPEEGLKFMVYLQKENIIDESGMPKERFSAEFPKEGPSILRIQQVVRGDSAAYFCASSPHRNQPQHFGDGTRLSIL.

This clonotype was observed a few times. This chain connects TRBV7-2 to TRBJ2-2; 7 nucleotides agree with TRBD1. V shed 5 bases, J shed 5 bases, and the junction held 5 bases outside the gene matches. The CDR3 has 14 amino acids. In germline, CDR1 is SGHTA, CDR2 FQGNSA. This chain's CDR3 is CASSNPGGTGELFF. The CDR3 DNA sequence: TGTGCCAGCAGCAACCCAGGGGGAACCGGGGAGCTGTTTTTT.

This rearrangement joins TRBV28 to TRBJ2-6, with a possible D match to TRBD1 (6 bases). The CDR3 is made up of 19 amino acids. Germline-derived CDR1 and CDR2 are MDHEN and SYDVKM. V was clipped by 7 bases and J by 3 bases, with 25 bases between them. The CDR3 spells CASTLSLGQSAGGANVLTF. CDR3 in DNA: TGTGCCAGCACCCTCTCTCTAGGACAGTCGGCGGGTGGGGCCAACGTCCTGACTTTC.

The sample holds many counts of this clonotype. The J gene is TRBJ2-1, the V gene TRBV20-1, with TRBD2 identical over 7 bases. Germline V lookup: CDR1 DFQATT, CDR2 SNEGSKA (reference sequence). V gave up 0 bases and J gave up 4 bases; unmatched junction bases: 6. The CDR3 sequence is 15 residues long. As DNA, the CDR3 is TGCAGTGCTAGAGATCCCAGCGGGGCGTACAATGAGCAGTTCTTC. Protein sequence: CSARDPSGAYNEQFF.

The gene calls are TRBV12-5 and TRBJ1-1, with a possible D match to TRBD1 (5 bases). Germline loops: CDR1 LGHNT, CDR2 FRNRAP. This CDR3 region has 16 residues. V shed 5 bases and J shed 0 bases, with 16 bases lying between them. CDR3 sequence reads: CASGPPRQLMNTEAFF. Written as DNA, the CDR3 is TGTGCTAGTGGTCCCCCTAGACAGCTTATGAACACTGAAGCTTTCTTT. The entire variable domain, with the rest obtained from reference TRBV12-5 and TRBJ1-1, is as follows: DARVTQTPRHKVTEMGQEVTMRCQPILGHNTVFWYRQTMMQGLELLAYFRNRAPLDDSGMPKDRFSAEMPDATLATLKIQPSEPRDSAVYFCASGPPRQLMNTEAFFGQGTRLTVV.